Below, 7 T cell receptor beta chains from the same sample are listed, as sequenced in a study of beta chain features in type 1 diabetes. Whole-study results and caveats: Moderate yet significant TCRB CDR3 shortening was seen in Type 1 diabetes patients in all four CD4+ subsets.

The sequenced template was cDNA made from the entire isolated RNA. Assay: immunoSEQ multiplex PCR; the TCRdb copy retains only in-frame clones and omits some. The repertoire holds more than 300,000 clones, roughly 13% seen once, with 0.0085% to 0.012% in the top ten. These receptors have no identified antigens. Sequencing input: naive CD4+ T cells from blood. All receptors come from a woman between 18 and 29 years old with type 1 diabetes.

This chain links TRBV4-1 with TRBJ1-5; D perhaps matches TRBD1 (6 bases). Trimming took 0 bases from V and 4 from J, leaving 7 bases between them. The germline CDR1 and CDR2 sequences are MGHRA and YSYEKL. The CDR3 length is 14 residues. The DNA of the CDR3 is TGCGCCAGCAGCCAAGAGAGGGGGAATCAGCCCCAGCATTTT. Protein product: CASSQERGNQPQHF.

The chain combines TRBV15 with TRBJ2-6; no clear D gene. CDR1 LNHNV and CDR2 YYDKDF come from the germline V gene (reference sequence). This CDR3 is built from 15 residues. V was cut by 2 bases and J by 0 bases, with 5 bases left in between. The CDR3 DNA reads as TGTGCCACCAGCAGAACAGACTCTGGGGCCAACGTCCTGACTTTC. This translates into CATSRTDSGANVLTF.

This sequence joins TRBV9 and TRBJ2-5; possible D gene TRBD2, 6 bases. The CDR3 consists of 15 residues. Germline V CDR1 and CDR2: SGDLS, YYNGEE. Trimming pared 2 bases from V and 5 bases from J, leaving 16 bases between. CDR3 amino acids: CASSVGTSALETQYF. CDR3 coding DNA: TGTGCCAGCAGCGTCGGGACTTCCGCGCTGGAGACCCAGTACTTC.

In the case of this clone: One end of the junction varies from germline; a read error may be responsible. CDR3 nucleotides: TGTGCCAGCAGCTTAGAGGAGGGAAGGAAGGTGACCTTC. Translating it yields CASSLEEGRKVTF. The V gene is TRBV7-9, the J gene TRBJ2-7; tentatively, D is TRBD2 (6 bases). Germline CDR1 SEHNR, CDR2 FQNEAQ (reference sequence). The CDR3 contains 13 residues.

The chain joins TRBV6-6 to TRBJ2-7; D is uncertain. The CDR3 extends over 13 amino acids. The V end was cut by 5 bases, the J end by 2 bases, with 10 bases between. Germline CDR1 and CDR2: MNHNY and SVGAGI (reference sequence). The CDR3 region has the DNA TGTGCCAGCAGTCCCCTATTCCCCTACGAGCAGTACTTC. Translated: CASSPLFPYEQYF.

This chain links TRBV4-3 with TRBJ1-2, with a weak D call TRBD1 (6 bases). The CDR3 extends over 14 amino acids. Germline V CDR1 and CDR2: LGHNA, YSLEER. Trimming pared 3 bases from V and 4 bases from J, leaving 12 bases between. The chain's CDR3 is CASSQGTGIYGYTF. Written as DNA, the CDR3 is TGCGCCAGCAGCCAGGGTACAGGGATCTATGGCTACACCTTC.

V and J are TRBV9 and TRBJ2-3; 10 bases map to TRBD2. The CDR3 loop spans 16 amino acids. J gave up 0 bases and V 4 bases, and 5 bases lay outside the gene matches. Germline CDR1 SGDLS, CDR2 YYNGEE. The CDR3 nucleotides are TGTGCCAGCAGCATAACTAGCGGGGCTAGCACAGATACGCAGTATTTT. Translated: CASSITSGASTDTQYF.